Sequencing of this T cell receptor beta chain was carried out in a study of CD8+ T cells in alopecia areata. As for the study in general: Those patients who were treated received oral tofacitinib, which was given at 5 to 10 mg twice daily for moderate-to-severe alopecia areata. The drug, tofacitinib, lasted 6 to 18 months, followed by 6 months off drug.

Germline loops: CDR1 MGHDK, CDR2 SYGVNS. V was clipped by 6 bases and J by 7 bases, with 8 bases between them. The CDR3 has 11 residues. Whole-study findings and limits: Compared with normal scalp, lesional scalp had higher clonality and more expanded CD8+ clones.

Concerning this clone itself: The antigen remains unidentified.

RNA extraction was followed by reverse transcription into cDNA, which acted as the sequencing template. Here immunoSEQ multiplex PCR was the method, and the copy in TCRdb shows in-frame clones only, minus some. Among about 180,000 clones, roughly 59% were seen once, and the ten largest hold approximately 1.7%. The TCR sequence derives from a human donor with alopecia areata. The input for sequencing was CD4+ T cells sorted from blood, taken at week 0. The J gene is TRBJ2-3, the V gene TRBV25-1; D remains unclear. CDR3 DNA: TGTGCCAGCAGCTCCGCTAATACGCAGTATTTT. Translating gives CASSSANTQYF.